The 21 T cell receptor beta chains below all came from one sample that was sequenced in a study of blood T cell repertoires in COVID-19. Some clones are missing from TCRdb's copy, which holds only in-frame ones; the method was immunoSEQ multiplex PCR. The sample contains some 270,000 clones, approximately 88% of which appear only once. Sequenced: PBMCs or T cells enriched from blood (not recorded which). These receptors all stem from a woman between 35 and 50 years old who had been exposed to COVID-19.

V usage is TRBV7-2 and J usage is TRBJ2-1; TRBD2 might be the D (6 bases). Germline loops: CDR1 SGHTA, CDR2 FQGNSA. The CDR3 totals 16 residues. Trimming took off 1 base at V and 6 bases at J, with 16 bases between the two ends. CDR3 protein: CASSLGDSVVLNEQFF. The CDR3 coding sequence is TGTGCCAGCAGCTTAGGGGACTCGGTCGTTCTCAATGAGCAGTTCTTC.

The genes are TRBV19 and TRBJ1-1; no reliable D call. V lost 7 bases to trimming and J lost 6 bases, with 12 bases between them. Germline V CDR1 and CDR2: LNHDA, SQIVND (reference sequence). This CDR3 spans 12 amino acids. The CDR3 protein is CASTLLGSEAFF. DNA for the CDR3: TGTGCCAGTACTCTCCTCGGTTCTGAAGCTTTCTTT.

CDR3 residues: CASGPSVSGNTIYF. DNA for the CDR3: TGTGCCAGCGGCCCCTCAGTCTCTGGAAACACCATATATTTT. The genes are TRBV9 and TRBJ1-3; D is uncertain. The CDR3 runs to 14 residues. The V end was cut by 7 bases, the J end by 0 bases, with 11 bases between. Germline lookup yields CDR1 SGDLS and CDR2 YYNGEE.

The chain uses TRBV7-9 and TRBJ1-2; TRBD1 matches 8 bases. Germline CDR1 is SEHNR and CDR2 is FQNEAQ (reference sequence). J was trimmed by 3 bases and V by 1 base; bases with no gene match: 7. The CDR3 has 16 amino acids. The CDR3 region is CASSLGRGRGDYGYTF. The DNA for the CDR3 is TGTGCCAGCAGCTTAGGCAGGGGGCGCGGAGACTATGGCTACACCTTC.

V gene TRBV19 combines with J gene TRBJ2-5; weak D call: TRBD2 (5 bases). The CDR3 sequence is 14 residues long. Trimming pared 9 bases from V and 2 bases from J, leaving 16 bases between. Germline V gives CDR1 LNHDA, CDR2 SQIVND (reference sequence). DNA for the CDR3: TGTGCCAGCAAACTAACGGGGTTACAAGAGACCCAGTACTTC. It encodes CASKLTGLQETQYF.

The chain combines TRBV5-4 with TRBJ2-1, with 9 bases that match TRBD1. Trimming removed 3 bases from V and 3 bases from J; junction bases left unmatched: 7. The CDR3 totals 16 residues. Germline V gene sequence: CDR1 SGHNT, CDR2 YYREEE (reference sequence). CDR3 loop: CASSSHGQGNYNEQFF. The DNA for the CDR3 is TGTGCCAGCAGCTCCCATGGACAGGGGAACTACAATGAGCAGTTCTTC.

The chain uses TRBV9 and TRBJ2-3; 7 nucleotides match TRBD2. Germline V gene lookup returns CDR1 SGDLS and CDR2 YYNGEE. With 0 bases clipped from V and 4 bases from J, the junction kept 5 bases outside the gene matches. The CDR3 runs to 15 residues. The CDR3 DNA follows: TGTGCCAGCAGCGTAGAGGCGGGGGTTCCAGATACGCAGTATTTT. Its translation is CASSVEAGVPDTQYF.

This clone was seen once. This rearrangement joins TRBV11-3 to TRBJ1-4; D not certain. Germline CDR1 and CDR2: SGHNT and YENEEA. The CDR3 is 13 residues long. Trimming removed 3 bases from V and 8 bases from J, with 10 bases in between. CDR3: CASSFGGVEKLFF. As DNA, the CDR3 is TGTGCCAGCAGCTTCGGCGGAGTGGAAAAACTGTTTTTT.

The chain uses TRBV15 and TRBJ1-2; 9 bases are a match to TRBD1. Germline-derived CDR1 and CDR2 are LNHNV and YYDKDF (reference sequence). Unmatched junction bases numbered 14, after V lost 5 bases and J lost 7 bases. This CDR3 is built from 16 residues. CDR3 amino acids: CATSPPGQGLKGGYTF. CDR3 sequence (DNA): TGTGCCACCAGCCCCCCGGGACAGGGTTTAAAGGGTGGCTACACCTTC.

The rearrangement links TRBV5-8 to TRBJ2-1, with 9 bases that match TRBD1. Losses at the gene ends were 3 bases for V and 8 bases for J; bases not matched to a gene: 9. Per germline, CDR1 SGHTS and CDR2 YDEGEE. The CDR3 length is 15 residues. As DNA, the CDR3 is TGTGCCAGCAGCTCCGGGACAGGGACGGGCGATGAGCAGTTCTTC. Its protein is CASSSGTGTGDEQFF. Supplemented by reference TRBV5-8 and TRBJ2-1, the full variable domain reads EAGVTQSPTHLIKTRGQQATLRCSPISGHTSVYWYQQALGLGLQFLLWYDEGEERNRGNFPPRFSGRQFPNYSSELNVNALELEDSALYLCASSSGTGTGDEQFFGPGTRLTVL.

The rearrangement uses TRBV7-8 and TRBJ1-5, with a weak D call TRBD1 (5 bases). Trimming took off 5 bases at V and 4 bases at J, with 12 bases between the two ends. The CDR3 has 14 amino acids. Germline V gives CDR1 SGHVS, CDR2 FQNEAQ. CDR3: CASSLDRGNQPQHF. The CDR3 nucleotides are TGTGCCAGCAGCCTTGACAGAGGTAATCAGCCCCAGCATTTT.

The rearrangement uses TRBV11-3 and TRBJ2-7; D possibly corresponds to TRBD1 (6 bases). This CDR3 has 13 residues. CDR1 is SGHNT, CDR2 YENEEA, per germline. The V and J ends lost 4 bases and 3 bases respectively, with 10 bases between them. This chain's CDR3 is CASSSGRGYEQYF. CDR3 nucleotide sequence: TGTGCCAGCAGCTCCGGCAGGGGCTACGAGCAGTACTTC.

This chain joins TRBV28 and TRBJ2-2; tentative D call: TRBD2 (5 bases). The CDR3 is made up of 11 amino acids. Trimming took 8 bases from V and 7 from J, leaving 8 bases between them. From germline, CDR1 is MDHEN and CDR2 SYDVKM. The CDR3 DNA sequence: TGTGCCAGCTCCGGAGGCGGGGAGCTGTTTTTT. Translating gives CASSGGGELFF.

V and J are TRBV19 and TRBJ1-2; D is unclear. Germline assignment: CDR1 LNHDA and CDR2 SQIVND (reference sequence). Trimming took off 0 bases at V and 0 bases at J, with 8 bases between the two ends. The CDR3 loop spans 15 amino acids. CDR3 DNA sequence: TGTGCCAGTAGTATAGATGCAGTTTCTAACTATGGCTACACCTTC. Its translation: CASSIDAVSNYGYTF.

This clone was counted many times. This chain joins TRBV6-2 or TRBV6-3 and TRBJ2-7; no clear D gene. The ends were cut back, 2 bases at V and 2 bases at J, with 10 bases in the middle. This CDR3 spans 14 amino acids. Germline assignment: CDR1 MNHEY and CDR2 SVGEGT. The CDR3 DNA sequence: TGTGCCAGCAGTTACGGAGAGTCAGCCTACGAGCAGTACGTC. Protein: CASSYGESAYEQYV.

V is TRBV7-3 and J is TRBJ2-1; possibly TRBD2 for D (6 bases). From germline, CDR1 is SGHTA and CDR2 FQGTGA. Trimming took off 5 bases at V and 8 bases at J, with 19 bases between the two ends. The length of the CDR3 is 15 residues. CDR3 nucleotides: TGTGCCAGCAGCATAGGCGGGGACCAGGACGATGAGCAGTTCTTC. Protein sequence: CASSIGGDQDDEQFF.

The chain joins TRBV16 to TRBJ2-3; 8 bases are shared with TRBD2. CDR1 and CDR2 (germline): KGHSY, FQNENV. Trimming cost V 1 base and J 3 bases; bases outside gene matches: 6. The CDR3 contains 16 residues. The CDR3 DNA reads as TGTGCCAGCAGCCAATTGCGGGGGGTAGGGACAGATACGCAGTATTTT. Encoded protein: CASSQLRGVGTDTQYF.

The chain employs TRBV18 and TRBJ1-4; 7 bases are a match to TRBD1. The CDR3 has 14 amino acids. V lost 6 bases to trimming and J lost 8 bases; unmatched junction nucleotides: 9. Per germline, CDR1 KGHSH and CDR2 LQKENI. The CDR3 DNA is TGTGCCAGCTCCCCCGACAGGGTACGGGAAAAACTGTTTTTT. Protein product: CASSPDRVREKLFF.

The chain couples TRBV29-1 to TRBJ2-1; 9 bases map to TRBD2. This CDR3 spans 15 amino acids. In germline, CDR1 is SQVTM, CDR2 ANQGSEA. The V and J ends lost 5 bases and 9 bases, in that order; junction bases with no gene match: 14. CDR3 DNA: TGCAGCGTTATGTTGGCGGGAGGGCCGGCTTTTGAGCAGTTCTTC. Translated: CSVMLAGGPAFEQFF.

The chain employs TRBV18 and TRBJ1-1, with 7 bases fitting TRBD1. CDR1 KGHSH and CDR2 LQKENI come from the germline V gene. This CDR3 has 14 amino acids. The V and J ends lost 6 bases and 4 bases, in that order; junction bases with no gene match: 8. CDR3 sequence (DNA): TGTGCCAGCTCTGAAGGACAGGCCCTCACTGAAGCTTTCTTT. Encoded protein: CASSEGQALTEAFF. The complete variable domain, with remaining parts taken from reference TRBV18 and TRBJ1-1, reads NAGVMQNPRHLVRRRGQEARLRCSPMKGHSHVYWYRQLPEEGLKFMVYLQKENIIDESGMPKERFSAEFPKEGPSILRIQQVVRGDSAAYFCASSEGQALTEAFFGQGTRLTVV.

The gene calls are TRBV4-2 and TRBJ2-1, with 7 bases aligning to TRBD1. Trimming took 1 base from V and 8 from J; bases not matched to a gene: 8. This CDR3 comprises 15 residues. Germline lookup yields CDR1 LGHNA and CDR2 YNFKEQ. The CDR3 loop is CASSQGLQGYDEQFF. The CDR3 bases are TGTGCCAGCAGCCAAGGCTTACAGGGGTATGATGAGCAGTTCTTC.